The rows below give T cell receptor beta chains drawn from one sample of a study of shared clonotypes between healthy human individuals. Clones were read by immunoSEQ multiplex PCR, and TCRdb kept only the in-frame ones, dropping some. The repertoire consists of roughly 1,500,000 clones, with approximately 98.5% occurring once and the leading ten covering around 0.38%. Sequencing input: naive CD4+ T cells sorted from blood. The receptor source for this set is a man under 40 in good health. Both conserved end residues are part of each CDR3.

V	J	CDR3
TRBV5-1	TRBJ2-7	CASRQTGVEQYF
TRBV7-2	TRBJ1-2	CAHVHGPRGNGYTF
TRBV7-8	TRBJ2-6	CASSLFPARGSSGANVLTF
TRBV2	TRBJ2-5	CASSEQGAEETQYF
TRBV6-1	TRBJ1-5	CASSDRDSNQPQHF
TRBV5-1	TRBJ2-7	CASSLALPGPYEQYF
TRBV28	TRBJ1-5	CASSLGDPGFNQPQHF
TRBV19	TRBJ1-4	CASAAGTVGEKLFF
TRBV18	TRBJ2-7	CASSLSTGAADEQYF
TRBV5-4	TRBJ2-7	CASSLGLTEDYEQYF
TRBV7-9	TRBJ1-3	CASSRDGGNTIYF
TRBV10-1	TRBJ2-1	CASSESAGNSYNEQFF
TRBV5-5	TRBJ2-7	CASSSGTGGLYEQYF
TRBV9	TRBJ2-3	CASSVDGYTDTQYF
TRBV5-1	TRBJ1-4	CASSSYSGLNEKLFF
TRBV5-6	TRBJ1-3	CASSRYFGERVSGNTIYF
TRBV7-9	TRBJ2-2	CASSLAGANTGELFF
TRBV28	TRBJ1-5	CASSLRAGQGGGGNQPQHF
TRBV4-1	TRBJ1-2	CASSQIGGSGGYTF
TRBV19	TRBJ2-3	CASTLTSGTDTQYF
TRBV5-4	TRBJ2-1	CASSFETAQNEQFF
TRBV29-1	TRBJ2-5	CSVELGGFQETQYF
TRBV9	TRBJ2-5	CASSIGLAEETQYF
TRBV6-6	TRBJ2-7	CASRRQGEGYEQYF
TRBV5-1	TRBJ2-2	CASRRTGENTGELFF
TRBV4-1	TRBJ2-5	CAISRLAGNGETQYF
TRBV6-6	TRBJ2-3	CASRVDNLNTDTQYF
TRBV7-2	TRBJ1-4	CASSLSYRGNEKLFF
TRBV2	TRBJ2-7	CASKVDFSYEQYF
TRBV28	TRBJ2-2	CASSFFWGQGSGELFF
TRBV6-4	TRBJ1-5	CASSPDHSNQPQHF
TRBV19	TRBJ1-1	CASSIGTGALNTEAFF
TRBV5-4	TRBJ2-4	CASSSGTGISNIQYF
TRBV7-2	TRBJ1-5	CASSLTRGNNQPQHF
TRBV6-4	TRBJ2-3	CASSPDDRVADTQYF
TRBV7-9	TRBJ2-6	CASSLSTGPTGANVLTF
TRBV4-2	TRBJ2-6	CASSQGWGKQGSGANVLTF
TRBV11-2	TRBJ2-7	CASSLWLAGPYEQYF
TRBV5-1	TRBJ2-2	CASSLQNTGELFF
TRBV28	TRBJ1-5	CASSRAHTGNQPQHF
TRBV4-3	TRBJ1-4	CASSRRMGQGDEKLFF
TRBV5-1	TRBJ2-2	CASSKAQGSDTGELFF
TRBV7-9	TRBJ2-7	CASSFESDFLRDEQYF
TRBV28	TRBJ2-3	CASSLLGTGGTDTQYF
TRBV2	TRBJ2-2	CASSARSNTGELFF
TRBV18	TRBJ2-7	CASSTLSSYEQYF
TRBV5-4	TRBJ2-7	CASSFLHSGDGRGASEQYF
TRBV1	TRBJ2-1	CTSSQTREGPYNEQFF
TRBV28	TRBJ1-2	CASRQTGYYGYTF
TRBV5-1	TRBJ2-2	CASSSGGLAGSNTGELFF
TRBV6-6	TRBJ2-3	CASSYGRTDTQYF
TRBV5-4	TRBJ2-3	CASSPTGTRRGNTQYF